The next 10 T cell receptor beta chains were all read from a single sample in a study of cytomegalovirus exposure and HLA in healthy donors. The study ran its PCR with 60 Vbeta and 13 Jbeta primers. Here immunoSEQ multiplex PCR was the method, and the copy in TCRdb shows in-frame clones only, minus some. Of around 86,000 clones listed, 70% to 85% are singletons. The source material was PBMCs. The receptors shown here come from a man in his fifties in good health and CMV-seropositive.

The V and J genes are TRBV11-1 and TRBJ2-3; the D is unclear. CDR3 length equals 15 residues. Trimming removed 2 bases at V and 2 bases at J, with 11 bases between. From germline, CDR1 is SGHAT and CDR2 FQDESV (reference sequence). The CDR3 is CASSLNGESTDTQYF. In DNA form, the CDR3 reads TGTGCCAGCAGCTTAAACGGAGAGTCCACAGATACGCAGTATTTT.

The chain recombines TRBV7-2 with TRBJ1-5; 9 bases agree with TRBD1. The V gene's germline CDR1 is SGHTA and CDR2 FQGNSA. CDR3 length: 17 amino acids. Trimming took 5 bases from V and 4 from J; bases not matched to a gene: 12. For the CDR3, the DNA is TGTGCCAGCAGCGCTGAGCCGGGACAGGGTGGAAATCAGCCCCAGCATTTT. Translated, it gives CASSAEPGQGGNQPQHF.

A note on this clone: A read error may produce the germline difference seen at one junction end. The chain combines TRBV7-7 with TRBJ2-1, with 15 bases lining up with TRBD2. The CDR3 has 17 amino acids. Per the germline V gene, CDR1 is SSHAT and CDR2 is FNYEAQ (reference sequence). CDR3 sequence (DNA): TGTGCTAGCAGCCAAGGACTAGCGGGAGGGCCTAGGGATGAGCAGTTCTTC. Translated, it gives CASSQGLAGGPRDEQFF.

This chain connects TRBV5-1 to TRBJ1-1; D gene unclear. CDR3 size: 15 residues. Trimming cost V 3 bases and J 4 bases, with 16 bases left between them. The germline CDR1 and CDR2 sequences are SGHRS and YFSETQ. CDR3 residues: CASSWTGDDRTEAFF. As DNA, the CDR3 is TGCGCCAGCAGCTGGACCGGGGATGACCGCACTGAAGCTTTCTTT. The variable domain in full, completed from reference TRBV5-1 and TRBJ1-1, reads KAGVTQTPRYLIKTRGQQVTLSCSPISGHRSVSWYQQTPGQGLQFLFEYFSETQRNKGNFPGRFSGRQFSNSRSEMNVSTLELGDSALYLCASSWTGDDRTEAFFGQGTRLTVV.

The chain combines TRBV11-3 with TRBJ1-2; TRBD1 agrees at 7 bases. Trimming took 5 bases from V and 13 from J; bases not matched to a gene: 10. Germline CDR1 is SGHNT and CDR2 is YENEEA. This CDR3 is 12 amino acids long. CDR3 DNA sequence: TGTGCCAGCAGCCCCCAGTCAGGGGGTGTCACCTTC. Its protein product is CASSPQSGGVTF.

As concerns this clone: An end of the junction differs from the germline gene, which may be a read error. V usage is TRBV9 and J usage is TRBJ2-6; TRBD2 aligns across 10 bases. Germline V CDR1 and CDR2: SGDLS, YYNGEE. The CDR3 is 17 residues long. CDR3 coding DNA: TGTGCCAGCAGCGTAGGACTAGCGGGTTCTGGGGCCAACGGCCTGACTTTC. It specifies CASSVGLAGSGANGLTF.

The sample holds one count of this clone. The V and J genes are TRBV7-9 and TRBJ1-4, with a possible D match to TRBD1 (6 bases). Germline values: CDR1 SEHNR, CDR2 FQNEAQ (reference sequence). The CDR3 runs to 14 residues. The V gene lost 6 bases and the J gene lost 8 bases, with 16 bases spanning the gap. Written as DNA, the CDR3 is TGTGCCAGCAGATCACAGGGCCGCGGGGAAAAACTGTTTTTT. This sequence encodes CASRSQGRGEKLFF.

The V and J genes are TRBV5-1 and TRBJ2-3; 13 nucleotides agree with TRBD2. This CDR3 has 16 residues. In germline, CDR1 is SGHRS, CDR2 YFSETQ. The ends lost 3 bases at V and 1 base at J; junction bases unmatched: 2. Here the CDR3 DNA reads TGCGCCAGCAGCTCAGGACTAGCGGGAGGCACAGATACGCAGTATTTT. The encoded protein is CASSSGLAGGTDTQYF.

The rearrangement joins TRBV29-1 to TRBJ1-2; D gene ambiguous. The CDR3 length is 11 residues. The ends were cut back, 4 bases at V and 5 bases at J, with 8 bases in the middle. The germline V gene encodes CDR1 SQVTM and CDR2 ANQGSEA. The CDR3 sequence is CSVGSQYGYTF. Written as DNA, the CDR3 is TGCAGCGTTGGATCACAGTATGGCTACACCTTC.

J is TRBJ2-1 and V is TRBV7-6; no firm D call. Germline V CDR1 and CDR2: SGHVS, FNYEAQ. Between the trimmed V and J ends, which lost 5 bases and 6 bases, there was a span of 8 bases. This CDR3 region has 12 residues. CDR3 region: CASSLVFNEQFF. CDR3 coding DNA: TGTGCCAGCAGCCTCGTATTCAATGAGCAGTTCTTC.